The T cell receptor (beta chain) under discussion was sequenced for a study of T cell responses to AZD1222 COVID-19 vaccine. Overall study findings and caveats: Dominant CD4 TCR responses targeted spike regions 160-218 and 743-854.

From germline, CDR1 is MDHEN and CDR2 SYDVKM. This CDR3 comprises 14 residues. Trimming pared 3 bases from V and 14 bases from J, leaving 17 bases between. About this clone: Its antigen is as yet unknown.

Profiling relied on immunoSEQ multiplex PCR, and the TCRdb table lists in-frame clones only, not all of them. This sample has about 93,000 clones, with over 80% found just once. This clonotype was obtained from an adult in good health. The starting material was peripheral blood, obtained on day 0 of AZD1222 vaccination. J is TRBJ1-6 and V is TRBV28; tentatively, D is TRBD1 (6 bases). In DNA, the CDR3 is TGTGCCAGCAGTTTCGCGGGGGCCCTCAATTCCCTCCACTTT. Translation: CASSFAGALNSLHF.